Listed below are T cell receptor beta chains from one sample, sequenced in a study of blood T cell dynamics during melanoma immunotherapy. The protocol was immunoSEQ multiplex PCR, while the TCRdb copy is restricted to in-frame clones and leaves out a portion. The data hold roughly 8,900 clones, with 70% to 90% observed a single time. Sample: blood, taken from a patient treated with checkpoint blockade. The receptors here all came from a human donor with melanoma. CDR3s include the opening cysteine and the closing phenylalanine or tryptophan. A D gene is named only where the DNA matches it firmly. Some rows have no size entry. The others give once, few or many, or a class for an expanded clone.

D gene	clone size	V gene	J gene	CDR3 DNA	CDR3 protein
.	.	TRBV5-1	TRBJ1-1	TGCGCCAGCAGCCCGGCGACAGGGAACACTGAAGCTTTCTTT	CASSPATGNTEAFF
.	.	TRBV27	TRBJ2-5	TGTGCCAGCAGTTTATCCCCAGCACAAGAGACCCAGTACTTC	CASSLSPAQETQYF
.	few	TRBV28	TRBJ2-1	TGTGCCAGCAGTTTAAGTAGCGGAAATGAGCAGTTCTTC	CASSLSSGNEQFF
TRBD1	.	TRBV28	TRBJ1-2	TGTGCCAGCAGAATCCCCACCGGCCAGGGGGATTTTGGCTACACCTTC	CASRIPTGQGDFGYTF
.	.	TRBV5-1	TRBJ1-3	TGCGCCAGCAGCTTGGGGGAGGCGGCGGGAAACACCATATATTTT	CASSLGEAAGNTIYF
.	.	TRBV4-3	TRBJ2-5	TGCGCCAGCAGCCGGGGCATCGGAGAGACCCAGTACTTC	CASSRGIGETQYF
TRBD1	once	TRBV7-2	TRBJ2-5	TGTGCCAGCAGCTCTAGGGGGCTTGGAGAGACCCAGTACTTC	CASSSRGLGETQYF
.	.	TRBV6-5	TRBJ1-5	TGTGCCAGCAGTTTAAGGGAAAATCAGCCCCAGCATTTT	CASSLRENQPQHF
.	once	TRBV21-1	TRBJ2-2	TGTGCCAGCAGCAAATTCAGGGGGCCATCGGTTACCGGGGAGCTGTTTTTT	CASSKFRGPSVTGELFF
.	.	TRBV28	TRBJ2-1	TGTGCCAGCACCCACACGGGGCTAGCCCGGAGGGGAGAGCAGTTCTTC	CASTHTGLARRGEQFF
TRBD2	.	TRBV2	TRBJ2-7	TGTGCCAGCAGTAATAGGGGGCATAGCGGGGGCGGTTCCTACGAGCAGTACTTC	CASSNRGHSGGGSYEQYF
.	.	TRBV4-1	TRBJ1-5	TGCGCCAGCAGCCAAGATTGGAAGAGCAATCAGCCCCAGCATTTT	CASSQDWKSNQPQHF
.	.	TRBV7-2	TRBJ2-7	TGTGCCAGCAGAGGGACGTCCTACGAGCAGTACTTC	CASRGTSYEQYF
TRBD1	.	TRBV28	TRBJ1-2	TGTGCCAGCAGTTTAGGTGACAGGGTCTACTATGGCTACACCTTC	CASSLGDRVYYGYTF
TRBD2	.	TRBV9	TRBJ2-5	TGTGCCAGCAGCGTTCAAGCGGGGGCACGGGAGACCCAGTACTTC	CASSVQAGARETQYF
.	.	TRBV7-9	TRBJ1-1	TGTGCCAGCAGCTTCGACAGGTCATCCCGGTGGGGATCCAACACTGAAGCTTTCTTT	CASSFDRSSRWGSNTEAFF
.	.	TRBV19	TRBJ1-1	TGTGCCAGTAGTATTCTGGACCATGGCACTGAAGCTTTCTTT	CASSILDHGTEAFF
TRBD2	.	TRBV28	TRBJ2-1	TGTGCCAGCAGTCCCACCCCCGGGACTAGCGGGAGGAATGAGCAGTTCTTC	CASSPTPGTSGRNEQFF
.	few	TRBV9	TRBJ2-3	TGTGCCAGCAGCGTAGACTCCGGGAATACGCAGTATTTT	CASSVDSGNTQYF
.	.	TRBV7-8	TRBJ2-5	TGTGCCAGCAGCAAGGGACAAAAGACACAAGAGACCCAGTACTTC	CASSKGQKTQETQYF
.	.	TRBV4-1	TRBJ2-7	TGCGCCAGCAGCCCGTCAGGCACAGGGTCCGGCTACGAGCAGTACTTC	CASSPSGTGSGYEQYF
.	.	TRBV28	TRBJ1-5	TGTGCCAGCAGTCCCCCGGCCAGTTCGGGGCAGCCCCAGCATTTT	CASSPPASSGQPQHF
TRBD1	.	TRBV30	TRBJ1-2	TGTGCCTGGAGCCCGGGACAGGGGGGTGGCTACACCTTC	CAWSPGQGGGYTF
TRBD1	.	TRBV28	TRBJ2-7	TGTGCCAGCAGCCTCTCTAGGGGGCCTGACGAGCAGTACTTC	CASSLSRGPDEQYF
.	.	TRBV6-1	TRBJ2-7	TGTGCCAGCTTCGGGGCGGTACGGAACGAGCAGTACTTC	CASFGAVRNEQYF
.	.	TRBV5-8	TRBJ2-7	TGTGCCAGCAGAACCCCGGGACAAGGAAACTACGAGCAGTACTTC	CASRTPGQGNYEQYF
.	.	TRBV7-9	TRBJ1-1	TGTGCCACCCTGGGCAGGGGAAGGAACACTGAAGCTTTCTTT	CATLGRGRNTEAFF
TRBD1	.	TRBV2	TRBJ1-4	TGTGCCAGCAGTGGACAGGGGGCGACTGAAAAACTGTTTTTT	CASSGQGATEKLFF
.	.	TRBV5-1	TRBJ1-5	TGCGCCAGCAGCTTGGAGGGCGGCTCCAATCAGCCCCAGCATTTT	CASSLEGGSNQPQHF
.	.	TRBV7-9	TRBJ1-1	TGTGCCAGCATCGACCAGGGACTAGGTAACACTGAAGCTTTCTTT	CASIDQGLGNTEAFF